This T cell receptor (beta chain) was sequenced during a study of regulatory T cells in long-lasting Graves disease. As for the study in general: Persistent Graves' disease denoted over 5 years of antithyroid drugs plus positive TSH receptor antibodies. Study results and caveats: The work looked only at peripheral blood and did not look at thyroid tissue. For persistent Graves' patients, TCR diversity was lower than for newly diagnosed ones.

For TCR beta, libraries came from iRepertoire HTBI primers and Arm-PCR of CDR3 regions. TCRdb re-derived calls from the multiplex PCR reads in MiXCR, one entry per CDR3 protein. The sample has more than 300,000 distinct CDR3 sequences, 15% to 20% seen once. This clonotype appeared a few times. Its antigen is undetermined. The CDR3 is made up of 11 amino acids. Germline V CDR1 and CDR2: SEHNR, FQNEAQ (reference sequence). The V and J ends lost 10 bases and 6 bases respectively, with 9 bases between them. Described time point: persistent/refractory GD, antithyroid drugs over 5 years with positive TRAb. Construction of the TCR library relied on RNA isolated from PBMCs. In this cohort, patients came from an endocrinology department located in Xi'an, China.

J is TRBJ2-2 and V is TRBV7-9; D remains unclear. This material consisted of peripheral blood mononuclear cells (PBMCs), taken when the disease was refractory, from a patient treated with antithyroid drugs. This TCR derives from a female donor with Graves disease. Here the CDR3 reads CATAGAGELFF. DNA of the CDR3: TGTGCCACCGCCGGCGCCGGGGAGCTGTTTTTT.